These 27 T cell receptor beta chains were all obtained from the same sample, sequenced in a study of glioma-infiltrating T cells after dendritic cell vaccination. Produced via immunoSEQ multiplex PCR; TCRdb's table is partial and in-frame only. The sample contains 90,000 to 140,000 clones, 90% of which appear only once. Regarding time point: after dendritic cell vaccination, including at tumor progression/relapse. The source was blood, collected after dendritic cell vaccination. The source is a human donor with glioblastoma.

The CDR3 is CASSLSASKSQFF. The CDR3 DNA sequence: TGTGCCAGCAGTTTATCGGCTAGTAAATCCCAGTTCTTC. The rearrangement links TRBV27 to TRBJ2-1; the D is unclear. CDR1 MNHEY and CDR2 SMNVEV come from the germline V gene (reference sequence). The germline V and J ends were trimmed by 0 bases and 13 bases, with 13 bases remaining between them. The CDR3 covers 13 residues.

Remarks on this clone: Other DNA sequences within the sample encode an identical CDR3. The chain combines TRBV5-1 with TRBJ1-6; TRBD1 matches at 8 bases. Germline values: CDR1 SGHRS, CDR2 YFSETQ. V dropped 4 bases and J dropped 6; count of bases not matched to a gene: 12. The CDR3 length is 17 residues. The CDR3 DNA reads TGCGCCAGCAGCCCCGCGCCCAGGGGGCAAGGTAATTCACCCCTCCACTTT. Translating it yields CASSPAPRGQGNSPLHF.

The chain joins TRBV11-3 to TRBJ1-1; TRBD1 matches 12 bases. Trimming took 5 bases from V and 1 from J; bases not matched to a gene: 2. CDR1 is SGHNT and CDR2 is YENEEA in the germline V gene. This CDR3 spans 15 amino acids. The CDR3 here is CASSGTGGWNTEAFF. As DNA, the CDR3 is TGTGCCAGCAGCGGGACAGGGGGCTGGAACACTGAAGCTTTCTTT. The full variable domain, its missing parts supplied by reference TRBV11-3 and TRBJ1-1, is EAGVVQSPRYKIIEKKQPVAFWCNPISGHNTLYWYLQNLGQGPELLIRYENEEAVDDSQLPKDRFSAERLKGVDSTLKIQPAELGDSAVYLCASSGTGGWNTEAFFGQGTRLTVV.

The chain combines TRBV5-1 with TRBJ2-1, with 10 bases identical to TRBD2. Germline V lookup: CDR1 SGHRS, CDR2 YFSETQ. This CDR3 contains 18 residues. Trimming cost V 0 bases and J 7 bases; bases outside gene matches: 13. CDR3 nucleotide sequence: TGCGCCAGCAGCTTGGATCCTAGCGGGAGCGGTTTGCGGAATGAGCAGTTCTTC. Protein sequence: CASSLDPSGSGLRNEQFF.

This clone occurred once. The chain links TRBV27 to TRBJ2-7, with D possibly matching TRBD1 (6 bases). The CDR3 extends over 17 amino acids. V gave up 5 bases and J gave up 2 bases, with 22 bases separating them. From germline, CDR1 is MNHEY and CDR2 SMNVEV (reference sequence). CDR3 amino acids: CASSPVTGHGSPYEQYF. The CDR3 region has the DNA TGTGCCAGCAGTCCGGTGACAGGACACGGGTCACCCTACGAGCAGTACTTC.

This rearrangement joins TRBV18 to TRBJ1-1; 11 bases line up with TRBD1. The CDR3 covers 14 residues. Germline V gives CDR1 KGHSH, CDR2 LQKENI. V shed 3 bases and J 11 bases; nucleotides not matched to a gene: 8. CDR3 amino acids: CASSPITGQGEAFF. In DNA form, the CDR3 reads TGTGCCAGCTCACCGATTACGGGACAGGGGGAGGCTTTCTTT.

V usage is TRBV15 and J usage is TRBJ1-5; perhaps TRBD1 as D (6 bases). Trimming left V 1 base short and J 2 bases short, with 15 bases between. Germline values: CDR1 LNHNV, CDR2 YYDKDF (reference sequence). This CDR3 is 17 amino acids long. CDR3 nucleotides: TGTGCCACCAGCAGAGTGATGGGGGCCGGGGGCAATCAGCCCCAGCATTTT. Protein product: CATSRVMGAGGNQPQHF.

V and J are TRBV15 and TRBJ1-4; D possibly corresponds to TRBD1 (5 bases). The CDR3 contains 13 residues. The V end lost 9 bases, the J end lost 10 bases, and 18 bases lay between the germline ends. Germline CDR1 LNHNV, CDR2 YYDKDF (reference sequence). The CDR3 DNA follows: TGTGCCACACTGGACATCCCCTCAGGAAAACTGTTTTTT. Residues: CATLDIPSGKLFF.

The V and J genes are TRBV29-1 and TRBJ1-1; 10 bases are a match to TRBD1. The trim removed 8 bases at V and 8 bases at J, leaving 5 bases unmatched. The CDR3 length is 11 residues. Germline lookup yields CDR1 SQVTM and CDR2 ANQGSEA. The DNA for the CDR3 is TGCAGCACGCGACAGGGGGCCGAAGCTTTCTTT. Translation gives CSTRQGAEAFF.

The chain employs TRBV11-3 and TRBJ2-2, with 7 bases identical to TRBD1. Germline V CDR1 and CDR2: SGHNT, YENEEA. Germline trimming cut 7 bases from V and 0 bases from J; bases unmatched to any gene: 5. This CDR3 is built from 15 residues. DNA of the CDR3: TGTGCCAGCACCCAGGGGACAGCGAACACCGGGGAGCTGTTTTTT. Its protein product is CASTQGTANTGELFF. The full variable domain, with the rest looked up from reference TRBV11-3 and TRBJ2-2, is EAGVVQSPRYKIIEKKQPVAFWCNPISGHNTLYWYLQNLGQGPELLIRYENEEAVDDSQLPKDRFSAERLKGVDSTLKIQPAELGDSAVYLCASTQGTANTGELFFGEGSRLTVL.

The rearrangement uses TRBV10-3 and TRBJ2-5, with D possibly matching TRBD2 (6 bases). V was pared by 0 bases and J by 4 bases, with 9 bases between. The CDR3 is 14 amino acids. Germline CDR1 ENHRY, CDR2 SYGVKD. CDR3: CAISESTSSETQYF. CDR3 coding DNA: TGTGCCATCAGTGAGTCGACTAGTTCAGAGACCCAGTACTTC.

This clone has a handful of counts. The chain joins TRBV21-1 to TRBJ1-1; TRBD1 reflects the table's D call only, with no check against the DNA. TRBV21-1 is assigned pseudogene status. There are 15 residues in the CDR3. CDR3 coding DNA: TGTGCCAGCAGCAAAGATCACAGCCCCAACACTGAAGCTTTCTTT. As protein: CASSKDHSPNTEAFF.

The V gene is TRBV25-1, the J gene TRBJ1-4; no clear D. This CDR3 spans 15 amino acids. The germline CDR1 and CDR2 sequences are MGHDK and SYGVNS. V was pared by 2 bases and J by 3 bases, with 10 bases between. The CDR3 loop reads CASSEGQSSNEKLFF. CDR3 coding DNA: TGTGCCAGCAGTGAAGGGCAGAGTTCTAATGAAAAACTGTTTTTT.

CDR3 sequence: CASSSTSGSYNEQFF. CDR3 nucleotide sequence: TGTGCCAGCAGCTCGACTAGCGGATCCTACAATGAGCAGTTCTTC. The chain combines TRBV7-8 with TRBJ2-1; 9 nucleotides line up with TRBD2. The CDR3 has 15 residues. V lost 4 bases and J lost 1; bases outside the gene matches: 2. The germline gives CDR1 SGHVS, CDR2 FQNEAQ.

The CDR3 loop reads CASGQANYEQYF. The CDR3 DNA sequence: TGTGCCAGCGGACAGGCAAACTACGAGCAGTACTTC. The V gene is TRBV5-5, the J gene TRBJ2-7; 7 bases map to TRBD1. The V gene end was trimmed by 7 bases and the J gene end by 3 bases; junction bases not matched to a gene: 4. Per germline, CDR1 SGHKS and CDR2 YYEKEE (reference sequence). The CDR3 length is 12 residues.

The V gene is TRBV28, the J gene TRBJ1-5; 8 bases agree with TRBD1. The V and J ends lost 0 bases and 7 bases, in that order; junction bases with no gene match: 5. The germline CDR1 and CDR2 sequences are MDHEN and SYDVKM. The CDR3 contains 15 residues. CDR3 DNA sequence: TGTGCCAGCAGTTTATGGGAGACAGGGGTACAGCCCCAGCATTTT. Protein: CASSLWETGVQPQHF.

This clone came up a few times. The genes are TRBV5-1 and TRBJ1-1; unclear D gene. Germline V lookup: CDR1 SGHRS, CDR2 YFSETQ. There are 14 residues in the CDR3. Trimming removed 4 bases from V and 0 bases from J, with 10 bases in between. CDR3 sequence: CASSPTSMNTEAFF. In DNA form, the CDR3 reads TGCGCCAGCAGCCCGACAAGTATGAACACTGAAGCTTTCTTT.

CDR3: CASSLEEYEQYF. The CDR3 nucleotides are TGTGCCAGCAGCTTGGAGGAGTACGAGCAGTACTTC. The chain uses TRBV7-2 and TRBJ2-7; D is possibly TRBD2 (5 bases). Trimming removed 3 bases from V and 4 bases from J, with 7 bases in between. The V gene's germline CDR1 is SGHTA and CDR2 FQGNSA. The CDR3 is 12 amino acids.

J is TRBJ1-1 and V is TRBV11-2, with D hard to call. The germline V gene encodes CDR1 SGHAT and CDR2 FQNNGV. Trimming removed 1 base at V and 5 bases at J, with 8 bases between. The CDR3 sequence is 13 residues long. The CDR3 sequence is CASSLAWETEAFF. In nucleotides, the CDR3 is TGTGCCAGCAGCTTAGCGTGGGAGACTGAAGCTTTCTTT.

The rearrangement uses TRBV5-1 and TRBJ1-1, with D unclear. Germline-derived CDR1 and CDR2 are SGHRS and YFSETQ. This CDR3 is built from 13 residues. The germline V and J ends were trimmed by 4 bases and 8 bases, with 15 bases remaining between them. The CDR3 DNA is TGCGCCAGCAGCCCGGTCAGCCGGGGAGAAGCTTTCTTT. Translation: CASSPVSRGEAFF.

The genes are TRBV27 and TRBJ1-5, with 7 bases matching TRBD1. The junction had 4 bases not matched to a gene; V was cut back by 5 bases and J by 0 bases. The CDR3 runs to 15 residues. The V gene's germline CDR1 is MNHEY and CDR2 SMNVEV (reference sequence). CDR3 DNA sequence: TGTGCCAGCAGTACGGGACAGCTTAGCAATCAGCCCCAGCATTTT. This codes for CASSTGQLSNQPQHF.

This chain joins TRBV7-9 and TRBJ1-5, with 12 bases identical to TRBD1. The J segment lost 2 bases and the V segment lost 4 bases, leaving 9 bases of the junction unmatched. This CDR3 comprises 18 residues. Germline V gene sequence: CDR1 SEHNR, CDR2 FQNEAQ (reference sequence). Written as DNA, the CDR3 is TGTGCCAGCAGCTCCGGGACAGGGGGCTCTGCGGGCAATCAGCCCCAGCATTTT. Translating gives CASSSGTGGSAGNQPQHF.

The CDR3 sequence is CASSSARDTPDEQYF. CDR3 DNA: TGTGCCAGCAGCTCGGCTAGGGACACCCCGGACGAGCAGTACTTC. The chain carries TRBV5-4 and TRBJ2-7; perhaps TRBD1 as D (6 bases). The CDR3 extends over 15 amino acids. Looked up from germline, CDR1 is SGHNT and CDR2 is YYREEE (reference sequence). Trimming shortened V by 3 bases and J by 5 bases, and 18 bases separated the two germline ends.

The chain joins TRBV19 to TRBJ2-3, with 12 nucleotides matching TRBD2. With V trimmed by 10 bases and J by 6 bases, 5 bases remained unmatched. The length of the CDR3 is 13 residues. The germline V gene has CDR1 LNHDA and CDR2 SQIVND (reference sequence). The CDR3 bases are TGTGCCACGTCTAGCGGGGGGGCCGATACGCAGTATTTT. Amino acids: CATSSGGADTQYF. The full variable domain, in which reference TRBV19 and TRBJ2-3 provide the parts outside the CDR3, is DGGITQSPKYLFRKEGQNVTLSCEQNLNHDAMYWYRQDPGQGLRLIYYSQIVNDFQKGDIAEGYSVSREKKESFPLTVTSAQKNPTAFYLCATSSGGADTQYFGPGTRLTVL.

The DNA for the CDR3 is TGTGCCAGCTCACCGACGACAGGGGCGGGTGGCTACACCTTC. As protein: CASSPTTGAGGYTF. This chain uses TRBV18 with TRBJ1-2; 8 nucleotides agree with TRBD1. The germline CDR1 and CDR2 sequences are KGHSH and LQKENI. The CDR3 contains 14 residues. After removal of 3 bases from V and 7 bases from J, the junction contained 7 bases not matched to a gene.

The V gene is TRBV27, the J gene TRBJ2-7; 8 nucleotides align to TRBD1. This CDR3 region has 14 residues. Per germline, CDR1 MNHEY and CDR2 SMNVEV (reference sequence). V lost 3 bases, J lost 6 bases, and 7 bases stayed unmatched. CDR3: CASSFGDRGGEQYF. As DNA, the CDR3 is TGTGCCAGCAGTTTTGGTGACAGGGGAGGCGAGCAGTACTTC.

The rearrangement uses TRBV2 and TRBJ2-7; D remains unclear. The CDR3 is 13 amino acids. CDR1 is SNHLY and CDR2 is FYNNEI in the germline V gene. V was pared by 7 bases and J by 3 bases, with 13 bases between. The CDR3 nucleotides read TGTGCCAGCACTTCAGACAACCTCTACGAGCAGTACTTC. The encoded protein is CASTSDNLYEQYF.